These T cell receptor beta chains were read from a single sample in a study of blood T cell repertoires in COVID-19. Assay used: immunoSEQ multiplex PCR; TCRdb lists only in-frame clones, some missing. The sample holds hundreds of thousands of clones, around nine tenths seen once. Sequences were obtained from peripheral blood. These receptors all come from a man aged 70 or older with acute or convalescent COVID-19. Each CDR3 is given with its conserved first and last residue. The order of the fields is V gene, D gene, clone size, J gene, CDR3 DNA, CDR3 protein. The D gene is left open where the match is weak. Clone size is not always given. Where it is, it says once, few, many or a class for expanded clones.

v_gene: TRBV6-2/TRBV6-3
d_gene: TRBD1
abundance: NA
j_gene: TRBJ2-7
CDR3nt: TGTGCCAGCAGTTCCGGGACAGGGATGTACGAGCAGTACTTC
CDR3aa: CASSSGTGMYEQYF

v_gene: TRBV28
d_gene: NA
abundance: NA
j_gene: TRBJ2-7
CDR3nt: TGTGCCAGCCGAGGCGCCTCCTACGAGCAGTACTTC
CDR3aa: CASRGASYEQYF

v_gene: TRBV7-2
d_gene: NA
abundance: NA
j_gene: TRBJ2-7
CDR3nt: TGTGCCAGCAGTTGGAGGGCCGTTTTTTTTGAGCAGTACTTC
CDR3aa: CASSWRAVFFEQYF

v_gene: TRBV7-2
d_gene: TRBD2
abundance: NA
j_gene: TRBJ2-5
CDR3nt: TGTGCCAGCAGACAAACTAGCGGGAGGGCCGTGGAGACCCAGTACTTC
CDR3aa: CASRQTSGRAVETQYF

v_gene: TRBV15
d_gene: TRBD2
abundance: NA
j_gene: TRBJ2-3
CDR3nt: TGTGCCACCAGCAGGGGGACTAGCGGGGGTAGTTCTAGCACAGATACGCAGTATTTT
CDR3aa: CATSRGTSGGSSSTDTQYF

v_gene: TRBV28
d_gene: NA
abundance: NA
j_gene: TRBJ2-6
CDR3nt: TGTGCCAGCAGAGATTCCAGGGCTTCCGGGGCCAACGTCCTGACTTTC
CDR3aa: CASRDSRASGANVLTF

v_gene: TRBV3-1/TRBV3-2
d_gene: NA
abundance: NA
j_gene: TRBJ2-1
CDR3nt: TGTGCCAGCAGCCGCACCCGGGGTTCCTACAATGAGCAGTTCTTC
CDR3aa: CASSRTRGSYNEQFF

v_gene: TRBV7-9
d_gene: NA
abundance: once
j_gene: TRBJ1-2
CDR3nt: TGTGCCAGCAGCTTATCCAGGATTCATGGCTACACCTTC
CDR3aa: CASSLSRIHGYTF

v_gene: TRBV28
d_gene: NA
abundance: once
j_gene: TRBJ2-7
CDR3nt: TGTGCCAGCAGCGACTCACGACTAGCCTACGAGCAGTACTTC
CDR3aa: CASSDSRLAYEQYF

v_gene: TRBV5-4
d_gene: NA
abundance: NA
j_gene: TRBJ1-2
CDR3nt: TGTGCCAGCAGCTTGTTATTGGGGGGGAGCTACACCTTC
CDR3aa: CASSLLLGGSYTF

v_gene: TRBV5-1
d_gene: NA
abundance: NA
j_gene: TRBJ1-1
CDR3nt: TGCGCCAGCAGCTACATGAACACTGAAGCTTTCTTT
CDR3aa: CASSYMNTEAFF

v_gene: TRBV15
d_gene: NA
abundance: once
j_gene: TRBJ1-5
CDR3nt: TGTGCCACCAGACACCGGGCGGGGAGCCATCAGCCCCAGCATTTT
CDR3aa: CATRHRAGSHQPQHF

v_gene: TRBV5-1
d_gene: NA
abundance: NA
j_gene: TRBJ1-4
CDR3nt: TGCGCCAGCAGCTTGTCCGGTACTAGCGGGGGCGAAAAACTGTTTTTT
CDR3aa: CASSLSGTSGGEKLFF

v_gene: TRBV12-3/TRBV12-4
d_gene: NA
abundance: NA
j_gene: TRBJ1-5
CDR3nt: TGTGCCAGCGGGGGCAGGGCCAATCAGCCCCAGCATTTT
CDR3aa: CASGGRANQPQHF